Following are 16 T cell receptor beta chains from one sample sequenced in a study of blood T cells in healthy people across ages. The authors ran a second PCR of roughly 6 to 12 cycles using a sample-barcoded 5' primer and a J-beta primer mix. MiXCR, run by TCRdb on the 5' RACE reads, gives a single entry per CDR3 protein. This sample yields about 620,000 distinct CDR3 sequences, of which 52% are seen a single time; around an eighth belongs to the top ten. Specimen: blood. These receptors all stem from a woman at least 80 years old in good health.

The chain combines TRBV6-5 with TRBJ2-5, with D tentatively TRBD2 (6 bases). Per the germline V gene, CDR1 is MNHEY and CDR2 is SVGAGI. The CDR3 loop spans 12 amino acids. Here the CDR3 reads CATGGTDYGQYF. Here the CDR3 DNA reads TGTGCAACTGGGGGGACGGACTACGGGCAGTACTTC.

The genes are TRBV7-9 and TRBJ2-7; no firm D call. The germline V gene encodes CDR1 SEHNR and CDR2 FQNEAQ (reference sequence). The length of the CDR3 is 12 residues. Trimming took off 5 bases at V and 6 bases at J, with 11 bases between the two ends. CDR3 in amino acids: CASSPDWREQYF. CDR3 sequence (DNA): TGTGCCAGCAGCCCTGACTGGCGCGAGCAGTACTTC.

This clonotype was recorded a few times. The chain joins TRBV20-1 to TRBJ1-1; 7 positions agree with TRBD1. This CDR3 is 13 amino acids long. Germline CDR1 is DFQATT and CDR2 is SNEGSKA (reference sequence). J lost 0 bases, V lost 4 bases, and 2 bases had no gene match. CDR3 in DNA: TGCAGTGCTAACAGGGGCGTGAACACTGAAGCTTTCTTT. Protein: CSANRGVNTEAFF.

The table lists this clonotype with many counts. The gene calls are TRBV20-1 and TRBJ2-7; D possibly corresponds to TRBD2 (6 bases). The length of the CDR3 is 15 residues. The germline gives CDR1 DFQATT, CDR2 SNEGSKA (reference sequence). The V end lost 3 bases, the J end lost 0 bases, and 15 bases lay between the germline ends. CDR3 nucleotide sequence: TGCAGTGCTAGTAATGGTCTTAGCGGCTCCTACGAGCAGTACTTC. Translation: CSASNGLSGSYEQYF.

Remarks on this clonotype: A read error is possible here, since a much larger clone lies one base away. The chain links TRBV7-8 to TRBJ2-7, with D possibly TRBD1 on 6 matching bases. Germline lookup yields CDR1 SGHVS and CDR2 FQNEAQ. This CDR3 is 16 amino acids long. The ends were cut back, 1 base at V and 0 bases at J, with 13 bases in the middle. CDR3 amino acids: CASSLVPGEISYEQYF. The DNA for the CDR3 is TGTGCCAGCAGCTTAGTTCCAGGGGAAATCTCCTACGAGCAGTACTTC. The full variable domain, its missing parts supplied by reference TRBV7-8 and TRBJ2-7, is GAGVSQSPRYKVAKRGQDVALRCDPISGHVSLFWYQQALGQGPEFLTYFQNEAQLDKSGLPSDRFFAERPEGSVSTLKIQRTQQEDSAVYLCASSLVPGEISYEQYFGPGTRLTVT.

This clonotype was counted ten times or more. V is TRBV6-6 and J is TRBJ1-5, with D hard to call. The germline V gene has CDR1 MNHNY and CDR2 SVGAGI (reference sequence). Trimming removed 6 bases from V and 5 bases from J, with 5 bases in between. The CDR3 extends over 11 amino acids. CDR3 loop: CASSRDQPQHF. Written as DNA, the CDR3 is TGTGCCAGCAGCCGCGATCAGCCCCAGCATTTT.

As concerns this clonotype: It may be a read error: a sequence one base away is much more abundant. The rearrangement joins TRBV20-1 to TRBJ1-2, with 11 bases fitting TRBD1. With V trimmed by 6 bases and J by 2 bases, 2 bases remained unmatched. CDR1 and CDR2 (germline): DFQATT, SNEGSKA (reference sequence). The CDR3 covers 13 residues. CDR3 amino acids: CSAWDRGNYGYTF. In DNA form, the CDR3 reads TGCAGTGCCTGGGACAGGGGGAACTATGGCTACACCTTC.

J is TRBJ1-5 and V is TRBV6-6, with a possible D match to TRBD1 (6 bases). The germline V and J ends were trimmed by 2 bases and 7 bases, with 15 bases remaining between them. CDR1 MNHNY and CDR2 SVGAGI come from the germline V gene (reference sequence). The CDR3 runs 15 residues. CDR3 in DNA: TGTGCCAGCAGTTACGCCGCGGGGGCCCCCCAGCCCCAGCATTTT. It specifies CASSYAAGAPQPQHF.

This clonotype was counted ten times or more. This chain links TRBV10-3 with TRBJ2-7; D may be TRBD2 (5 bases). This CDR3 contains 15 residues. Per germline, CDR1 ENHRY and CDR2 SYGVKD. Trimming took off 6 bases at V and 5 bases at J, with 20 bases between the two ends. CDR3 in DNA: TGTGCCATCAGAGACCCTAGCCCCTCGTGGAACGAGCAGTACTTC. Translating gives CAIRDPSPSWNEQYF.

This clonotype was seen a handful of times. The J gene is TRBJ2-2, the V gene TRBV27; the match to TRBD2 covers 10 bases. Per germline, CDR1 MNHEY and CDR2 SMNVEV (reference sequence). Unmatched junction bases numbered 2, after V lost 2 bases and J lost 5 bases. There are 15 residues in the CDR3. CDR3 nucleotide sequence: TGTGCCAGCAGTTTAGAACTAGCGGGGACCGGGGAGCTGTTTTTT. Translating gives CASSLELAGTGELFF.

This clonotype was counted a few times. The chain uses TRBV12-3 or TRBV12-4 and TRBJ1-1, with D possibly TRBD1 on 5 matching bases. V lost 6 bases and J lost 3, with 26 bases in between. The CDR3 spans 18 residues. CDR3 nucleotides: TGTGCCAGCAGCCTAGGGTCCCAACCGGGACGGCGGCACACTGAAGCTTTCTTT. It encodes CASSLGSQPGRRHTEAFF.

The rearrangement links TRBV5-1 to TRBJ1-4; D is unresolved. From germline, CDR1 is SGHRS and CDR2 YFSETQ. Trimming shortened V by 0 bases and J by 6 bases, and 12 bases separated the two germline ends. This CDR3 region has 15 residues. CDR3 amino acids: CASSLGADLYEKLFF. DNA for the CDR3: TGCGCCAGCAGCTTGGGGGCGGACCTCTATGAAAAACTGTTTTTT. Together with reference TRBV5-1 and TRBJ1-4, the CDR3 gives the full variable domain: KAGVTQTPRYLIKTRGQQVTLSCSPISGHRSVSWYQQTPGQGLQFLFEYFSETQRNKGNFPGRFSGRQFSNSRSEMNVSTLELGDSALYLCASSLGADLYEKLFFGSGTQLSVL.

The V gene is TRBV27, the J gene TRBJ2-3; D is perhaps TRBD1 (7 bases). CDR1 and CDR2 (germline): MNHEY, SMNVEV (reference sequence). The CDR3 loop spans 18 amino acids. V was shortened by 4 bases and J by 0 bases, with 20 bases between the two germline ends. CDR3 DNA: TGTGCCAGCAGTTACACAGGGGTCGGCGGGACTAGCACAGATACGCAGTATTTT. Translation gives CASSYTGVGGTSTDTQYF.

This clonotype was seen only once. The chain uses TRBV7-2 and TRBJ2-2; D remains ambiguous. Germline loops: CDR1 SGHTA, CDR2 FQGNSA. This CDR3 region has 15 residues. V lost 0 bases and J 5 bases, leaving 10 bases between the germline ends. CDR3 sequence: CASSLAPLGTGELFF. The CDR3 coding sequence is TGTGCCAGCAGCTTAGCCCCCCTGGGGACCGGGGAGCTGTTTTTT. The full variable domain, completed using reference TRBV7-2 and TRBJ2-2, is GAGVSQSPSNKVTEKGKDVELRCDPISGHTALYWYRQSLGQGLEFLIYFQGNSAPDKSGLPSDRFSAERTGGSVSTLTIQRTQQEDSAVYLCASSLAPLGTGELFFGEGSRLTVL.

Concerning this clonotype: A much larger clone differs by one base, so this may be a read error. The CDR3 bases are TGTGCCATCAGTGAGTCAGGGACAAAGCAGTTCTTC. Its translation: CAISESGTKQFF. V is TRBV10-3 and J is TRBJ2-1; perhaps TRBD1 as D (6 bases). This CDR3 is 12 amino acids long. Per germline, CDR1 ENHRY and CDR2 SYGVKD. V gave up 0 bases and J gave up 11 bases, with 8 bases separating them.

This sequence joins TRBV5-1 and TRBJ2-1, with 7 bases fitting TRBD1. The J call is doubtful: the DNA matches TRBJ2-7 better. The CDR3 has 16 residues. Germline lookup yields CDR1 SGHRS and CDR2 YFSETQ. DNA of the CDR3: TGCGCCAGCAGCTCGGTACAGGGGAGTTATTACAATGAGCAGTACTTC. The encoded protein is CASSSVQGSYYNEQYF.